The T cell receptor (beta chain) described here comes from a study of metastatic and nonmetastatic thyroid tumors. Trimming cost V 1 base and J 5 bases, with 11 bases left between them. Germline V gene data show CDR1 as DFQATT and CDR2 as SNEGSKA (reference sequence). This CDR3 is built from 13 residues. This clone is judged medium-sized. Patients underwent thyroid surgery, and none had received any treatment before it. Using MiXCR, TCRdb reanalyzed the PCR reads. The data hold fewer than 40,000 clones, with around 25% observed a single time. The sequenced material came from blood. The chain recombines TRBV20-1 with TRBJ1-2; no definite D call. This clonotype originated in a female donor with papillary thyroid cancer or a benign thyroid nodule (not recorded which). Some clones in this sample may be carry-over from other donors' samples. The CDR3 DNA follows: TGCAGTGCTAGAGTCGGGCAGTTATATGGCTACACCTTC. Amino acids: CSARVGQLYGYTF.